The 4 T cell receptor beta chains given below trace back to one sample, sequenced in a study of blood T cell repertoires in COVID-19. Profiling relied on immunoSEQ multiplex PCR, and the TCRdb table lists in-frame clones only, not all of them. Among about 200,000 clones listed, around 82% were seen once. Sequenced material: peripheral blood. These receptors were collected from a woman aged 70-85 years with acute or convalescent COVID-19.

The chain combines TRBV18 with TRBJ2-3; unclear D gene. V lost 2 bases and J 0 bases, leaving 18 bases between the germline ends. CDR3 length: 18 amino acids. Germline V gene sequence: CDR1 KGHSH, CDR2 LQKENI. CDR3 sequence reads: CASSPISPSEVSTDTQYF. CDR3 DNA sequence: TGTGCCAGCTCACCAATCTCCCCTAGTGAAGTGAGCACAGATACGCAGTATTTT.

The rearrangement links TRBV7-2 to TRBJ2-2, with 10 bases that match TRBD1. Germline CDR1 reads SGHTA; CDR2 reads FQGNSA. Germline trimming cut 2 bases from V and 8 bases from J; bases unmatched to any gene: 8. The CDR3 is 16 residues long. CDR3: CASSLRRQGAGGELFF. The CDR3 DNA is TGTGCCAGCAGCTTAAGACGACAGGGGGCAGGTGGGGAGCTGTTTTTT. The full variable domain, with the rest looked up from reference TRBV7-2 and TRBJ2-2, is GAGVSQSPSNKVTEKGKDVELRCDPISGHTALYWYRQSLGQGLEFLIYFQGNSAPDKSGLPSDRFSAERTGGSVSTLTIQRTQQEDSAVYLCASSLRRQGAGGELFFGEGSRLTVL.

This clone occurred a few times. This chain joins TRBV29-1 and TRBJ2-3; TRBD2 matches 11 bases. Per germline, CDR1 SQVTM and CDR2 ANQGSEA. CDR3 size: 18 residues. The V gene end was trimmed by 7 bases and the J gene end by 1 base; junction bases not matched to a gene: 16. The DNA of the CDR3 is TGCAGCGCCGAACTGCTGGACCTTAGCGGGGGGGGCACAGATACGCAGTATTTT. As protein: CSAELLDLSGGGTDTQYF.

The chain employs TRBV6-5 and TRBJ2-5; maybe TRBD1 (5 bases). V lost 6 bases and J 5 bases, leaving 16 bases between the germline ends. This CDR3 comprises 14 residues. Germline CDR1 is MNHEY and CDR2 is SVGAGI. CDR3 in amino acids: CASRVLRAAETQYF. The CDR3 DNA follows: TGTGCCAGCAGAGTACTCAGGGCTGCGGAGACCCAGTACTTC.